These T cell receptor beta chains were read from a single sample in a study of shared clonotypes between healthy human individuals. Assay: immunoSEQ multiplex PCR; the TCRdb copy retains only in-frame clones and omits some. The table records over a million clones, under 80% of them present only once. Sequencing was performed on memory CD4+ T cells sorted from blood. The receptors shown here come from a man younger than 30 in good health. The CDR3 runs from the conserved cysteine through the conserved F or W. Fields, in order: V gene, J gene, CDR3 length, D gene, clone size, CDR3 DNA, CDR3 protein. The D gene is left open where the match is weak. Only some rows state a clone size, as once, few, many or a class for expanded clones.

v_call: TRBV30; j_call: TRBJ1-4; cdr3_length: 15; d_call: TRBD1; clone_size: .; cdr3_nt: TGTGCCTGGAGTGCCGGGACAGGGGCTAATGAAAAACTGTTTTTT; cdr3_aa: CAWSAGTGANEKLFF
v_call: TRBV1; j_call: TRBJ1-1; cdr3_length: 12; d_call: .; clone_size: many; cdr3_nt: TGCACCAGGACAGGGAAGGGGACTGAAGCTTTCTTT; cdr3_aa: CTRTGKGTEAFF
v_call: TRBV6-1; j_call: TRBJ2-3; cdr3_length: 17; d_call: .; clone_size: .; cdr3_nt: TGTGCCAGCAGTGAAGTTTCCGGGACCGCAAGCCCAGATACGCAGTATTTT; cdr3_aa: CASSEVSGTASPDTQYF
v_call: TRBV7-9; j_call: TRBJ2-7; cdr3_length: 13; d_call: .; clone_size: many; cdr3_nt: TGTGCCAGCAGCTGGAGCGGTTCCATCGAGCAGTACTTC; cdr3_aa: CASSWSGSIEQYF
v_call: TRBV9; j_call: TRBJ2-7; cdr3_length: 14; d_call: TRBD1; clone_size: .; cdr3_nt: TGTGCCAGCAGCATAACTGACAGGGTAAACGAGCAGTACTTC; cdr3_aa: CASSITDRVNEQYF
v_call: TRBV19; j_call: TRBJ1-2; cdr3_length: 15; d_call: TRBD1; clone_size: .; cdr3_nt: TGTGCCAGTAGTTCGGGACAGGGGGTAGGATATGGCTACACCTTC; cdr3_aa: CASSSGQGVGYGYTF
v_call: TRBV28; j_call: TRBJ1-2; cdr3_length: 15; d_call: .; clone_size: .; cdr3_nt: TGTGCCAGCAGCCGAGGGGGGCAGCTCCCCTATGGCTACACCTTC; cdr3_aa: CASSRGGQLPYGYTF
v_call: TRBV28; j_call: TRBJ1-1; cdr3_length: 15; d_call: .; clone_size: .; cdr3_nt: TGTGCCAGCAGTTTACCGGGACTCCGGAACACTGAAGCTTTCTTT; cdr3_aa: CASSLPGLRNTEAFF
v_call: TRBV6-1; j_call: TRBJ2-1; cdr3_length: 17; d_call: TRBD2; clone_size: .; cdr3_nt: TGTGCCAGCAGTGCCGCTAGCGGGGGTCTCCCCTACAATGAGCAGTTCTTC; cdr3_aa: CASSAASGGLPYNEQFF
v_call: TRBV28; j_call: TRBJ1-3; cdr3_length: 13; d_call: .; clone_size: .; cdr3_nt: TGTGCCAGCAGGAAGACGGAGAAAAACACCATATATTTT; cdr3_aa: CASRKTEKNTIYF
v_call: TRBV5-1; j_call: TRBJ1-6; cdr3_length: 14; d_call: TRBD1; clone_size: few; cdr3_nt: TGCGCCAGCAGCCAGGGGGTAGACACGACAGTGCTCCACTTT; cdr3_aa: CASSQGVDTTVLHF
v_call: TRBV7-9; j_call: TRBJ2-1; cdr3_length: 12; d_call: TRBD1; clone_size: .; cdr3_nt: TGTGCCAGCAGCCTCTCAGGGGGCGAGCAGTTCTTC; cdr3_aa: CASSLSGGEQFF
v_call: TRBV7-2; j_call: TRBJ2-7; cdr3_length: 13; d_call: TRBD2; clone_size: .; cdr3_nt: TGTGCCAGCAGCTTTAGCGGGAACCACGAGCAGTACTTC; cdr3_aa: CASSFSGNHEQYF
v_call: TRBV5-6; j_call: TRBJ1-1; cdr3_length: 14; d_call: .; clone_size: .; cdr3_nt: TGTGCCAGCAGCTCTCCAGGGACGTGGACTGAAGCTTTCTTT; cdr3_aa: CASSSPGTWTEAFF
v_call: TRBV27; j_call: TRBJ2-5; cdr3_length: 13; d_call: .; clone_size: .; cdr3_nt: TGTGCCAGCAGTTTTTGGAGTGGGGAGACCCAGTACTTC; cdr3_aa: CASSFWSGETQYF
v_call: TRBV5-1; j_call: TRBJ1-6; cdr3_length: 14; d_call: .; clone_size: .; cdr3_nt: TGCGCCAGCAGCAGAGACAGCGTGAATTCACCCCTCCACTTT; cdr3_aa: CASSRDSVNSPLHF
v_call: TRBV28; j_call: TRBJ1-2; cdr3_length: 14; d_call: .; clone_size: .; cdr3_nt: TGTGCCAGCAGTTACACGGGTTCCCACTATGGCTACACCTTC; cdr3_aa: CASSYTGSHYGYTF
v_call: TRBV28; j_call: TRBJ1-2; cdr3_length: 16; d_call: .; clone_size: .; cdr3_nt: TGTGCCAGCAGTTTAACGAATCCGGGATGGGGGTATGGCTACACCTTC; cdr3_aa: CASSLTNPGWGYGYTF
v_call: TRBV7-8; j_call: TRBJ1-2; cdr3_length: 15; d_call: TRBD1; clone_size: once; cdr3_nt: TGTGCCAGCAGCATGGTACAGGGGGCGCTTCAGGGCTACACCTTC; cdr3_aa: CASSMVQGALQGYTF
v_call: TRBV30; j_call: TRBJ1-5; cdr3_length: 17; d_call: .; clone_size: .; cdr3_nt: TGTGCCTGGAGTGGCCGATTCGACAGTTCAGGCAATCAGCCCCAGCATTTT; cdr3_aa: CAWSGRFDSSGNQPQHF
v_call: TRBV13; j_call: TRBJ1-6; cdr3_length: 15; d_call: .; clone_size: .; cdr3_nt: TGTGCCAGCAGAGTTAGAGGGGGTCACAATTCACCCCTCCACTTT; cdr3_aa: CASRVRGGHNSPLHF
v_call: TRBV19; j_call: TRBJ2-2; cdr3_length: 16; d_call: TRBD1; clone_size: .; cdr3_nt: TGTGCCAGTAGCCTCTTGACAGGGAGACACACCGGGGAGCTGTTTTTT; cdr3_aa: CASSLLTGRHTGELFF
v_call: TRBV28; j_call: TRBJ1-2; cdr3_length: 13; d_call: TRBD1; clone_size: few; cdr3_nt: TGTGCCAGCAGTAGGGACAGGACCTATGGCTACACCTTC; cdr3_aa: CASSRDRTYGYTF
v_call: TRBV6-5; j_call: TRBJ2-2; cdr3_length: 14; d_call: .; clone_size: .; cdr3_nt: TGTGCCAGCAAGGGGGACTTGGGCGCCGGGGAGCTGTTTTTT; cdr3_aa: CASKGDLGAGELFF
v_call: TRBV2; j_call: TRBJ1-2; cdr3_length: 16; d_call: TRBD1; clone_size: .; cdr3_nt: TGTGCCAGCAGTCCTCGGGACAGTTCCCTGGGCTATGGCTACACCTTC; cdr3_aa: CASSPRDSSLGYGYTF
v_call: TRBV6-6; j_call: TRBJ2-7; cdr3_length: 15; d_call: TRBD1; clone_size: .; cdr3_nt: TGTGCCAGCAGTTACGGACAGGGAGATACCCACGAGCAGTACTTC; cdr3_aa: CASSYGQGDTHEQYF
v_call: TRBV6-1; j_call: TRBJ1-2; cdr3_length: 15; d_call: .; clone_size: .; cdr3_nt: TGTGCCAGCAGTGAAGGCCCTTTGACAGGCGGTGGCTACACCTTC; cdr3_aa: CASSEGPLTGGGYTF
v_call: TRBV11-2; j_call: TRBJ1-1; cdr3_length: 14; d_call: .; clone_size: .; cdr3_nt: TGTGCCAGCAGCGGTCTTGGAGGAGGCACTGAAGCTTTCTTT; cdr3_aa: CASSGLGGGTEAFF
v_call: TRBV6-5; j_call: TRBJ1-1; cdr3_length: 15; d_call: .; clone_size: .; cdr3_nt: TGTGCCAGCAGTCGCGTGACGGGGGCGAACACTGAAGCTTTCTTT; cdr3_aa: CASSRVTGANTEAFF
v_call: TRBV13; j_call: TRBJ2-3; cdr3_length: 19; d_call: .; clone_size: .; cdr3_nt: TGTGCCAGCAGCGAGAAATCAAGGACTCCCCTAACAGGCACAGATACGCAGTATTTT; cdr3_aa: CASSEKSRTPLTGTDTQYF
v_call: TRBV30; j_call: TRBJ2-1; cdr3_length: 13; d_call: .; clone_size: .; cdr3_nt: TGTGCCTGGAGTGGAAGGGGAACGAATGAGCAGTTCTTC; cdr3_aa: CAWSGRGTNEQFF
v_call: TRBV6-5; j_call: TRBJ1-5; cdr3_length: 15; d_call: .; clone_size: .; cdr3_nt: TGTGCCAGCAGCTCTGAAAAGGGGGGAAATCAGCCCCAGCATTTT; cdr3_aa: CASSSEKGGNQPQHF
v_call: TRBV10-3; j_call: TRBJ2-7; cdr3_length: 13; d_call: .; clone_size: .; cdr3_nt: TGTGCCATCAGTGGCAGGGCCGCCTACGAGCAGTACTTC; cdr3_aa: CAISGRAAYEQYF
v_call: TRBV25-1; j_call: TRBJ1-1; cdr3_length: 13; d_call: TRBD1; clone_size: .; cdr3_nt: TGTGCCAGCAAGAGGACAGGGACCTCTGAAGCTTTCTTT; cdr3_aa: CASKRTGTSEAFF
v_call: TRBV18; j_call: TRBJ2-3; cdr3_length: 15; d_call: TRBD1; clone_size: .; cdr3_nt: TGTGCCAGCTCAGGGCAGGGGGCCCAGAAAGATACGCAGTATTTT; cdr3_aa: CASSGQGAQKDTQYF
v_call: TRBV5-1; j_call: TRBJ1-6; cdr3_length: 16; d_call: .; clone_size: .; cdr3_nt: TGCGCCAGCAGCTTTGCGGGGAGCTCCTATAATTCACCCCTCCACTTT; cdr3_aa: CASSFAGSSYNSPLHF
v_call: TRBV7-8; j_call: TRBJ2-7; cdr3_length: 14; d_call: .; clone_size: .; cdr3_nt: TGTGCCAGCAGCCTCCGGGACCTTACCTACGAGCAGTACTTC; cdr3_aa: CASSLRDLTYEQYF
v_call: TRBV28; j_call: TRBJ2-5; cdr3_length: 14; d_call: .; clone_size: .; cdr3_nt: TGTGCCAGCAGTTTGCCCAGGGACCAAGAGACCCAGTACTTC; cdr3_aa: CASSLPRDQETQYF
v_call: TRBV9; j_call: TRBJ1-2; cdr3_length: 11; d_call: .; clone_size: .; cdr3_nt: TGTGCCAGCGACGAGGGGGGGAGCTACACCTTC; cdr3_aa: CASDEGGSYTF
v_call: TRBV6-6; j_call: TRBJ2-5; cdr3_length: 15; d_call: .; clone_size: .; cdr3_nt: TGTGCCAGCAGTTACCTAGGACTCACACAAGAGACCCAGTACTTC; cdr3_aa: CASSYLGLTQETQYF
v_call: TRBV13; j_call: TRBJ2-5; cdr3_length: 13; d_call: .; clone_size: few; cdr3_nt: TGTGCCAGCAGCCCCCGACTGGGGGAGACCCAGTACTTC; cdr3_aa: CASSPRLGETQYF
v_call: TRBV28; j_call: TRBJ1-2; cdr3_length: 16; d_call: .; clone_size: once; cdr3_nt: TGTGCCAGCAGTTCCCCGCCAGAGGGGCTTAGCTATGGCTACACCTTC; cdr3_aa: CASSSPPEGLSYGYTF
v_call: TRBV5-1; j_call: TRBJ2-7; cdr3_length: 14; d_call: TRBD2; clone_size: .; cdr3_nt: TGCGCCAGCAGAAAAGCGGGAAGTGCCTACGAGCAGTACTTC; cdr3_aa: CASRKAGSAYEQYF
v_call: TRBV10-3; j_call: TRBJ2-1; cdr3_length: 18; d_call: TRBD2; clone_size: .; cdr3_nt: TGTGCCATCAGAAGACAGGGAATAGGCGCTAGCGGGAACAATGAGCAGTTCTTC; cdr3_aa: CAIRRQGIGASGNNEQFF
v_call: TRBV5-6; j_call: TRBJ1-6; cdr3_length: 15; d_call: .; clone_size: .; cdr3_nt: TGTGCCAGCAGCCCGTCGGGGGCGGGTTATTCACCCCTCCACTTT; cdr3_aa: CASSPSGAGYSPLHF
v_call: TRBV10-1; j_call: TRBJ2-7; cdr3_length: 11; d_call: .; clone_size: few; cdr3_nt: TGCGCCAGCAGTGCGGGGTACGAGCAGTACTTC; cdr3_aa: CASSAGYEQYF
v_call: TRBV7-8; j_call: TRBJ2-3; cdr3_length: 17; d_call: .; clone_size: .; cdr3_nt: TGTGCCAGCAGCTCTAGGGGGGAAGCGGGGATCACAGATACGCAGTATTTT; cdr3_aa: CASSSRGEAGITDTQYF